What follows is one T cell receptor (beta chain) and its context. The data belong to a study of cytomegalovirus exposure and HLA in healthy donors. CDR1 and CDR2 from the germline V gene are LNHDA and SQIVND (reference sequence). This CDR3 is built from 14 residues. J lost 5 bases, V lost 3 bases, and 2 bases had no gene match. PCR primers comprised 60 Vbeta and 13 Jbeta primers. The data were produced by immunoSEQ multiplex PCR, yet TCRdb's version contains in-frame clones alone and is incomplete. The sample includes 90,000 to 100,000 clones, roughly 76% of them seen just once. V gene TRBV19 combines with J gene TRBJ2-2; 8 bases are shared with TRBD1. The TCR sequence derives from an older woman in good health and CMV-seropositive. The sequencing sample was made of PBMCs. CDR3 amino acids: CASSIQGATGELFF. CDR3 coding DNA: TGTGCCAGTAGTATTCAGGGGGCGACCGGGGAGCTGTTTTTT.